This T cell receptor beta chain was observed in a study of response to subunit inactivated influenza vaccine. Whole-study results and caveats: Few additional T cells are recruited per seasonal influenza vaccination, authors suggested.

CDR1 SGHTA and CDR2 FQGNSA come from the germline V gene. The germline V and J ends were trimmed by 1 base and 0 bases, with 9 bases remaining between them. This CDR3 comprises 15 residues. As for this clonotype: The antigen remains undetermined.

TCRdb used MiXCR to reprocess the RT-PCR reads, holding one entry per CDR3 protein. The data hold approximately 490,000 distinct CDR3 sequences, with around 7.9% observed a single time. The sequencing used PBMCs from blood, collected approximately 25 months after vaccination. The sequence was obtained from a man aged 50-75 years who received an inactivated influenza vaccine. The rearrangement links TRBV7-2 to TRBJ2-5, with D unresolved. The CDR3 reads CASSLGTGNQETQYF. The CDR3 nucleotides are TGTGCCAGCAGCTTAGGAACGGGCAACCAAGAGACCCAGTACTTC.